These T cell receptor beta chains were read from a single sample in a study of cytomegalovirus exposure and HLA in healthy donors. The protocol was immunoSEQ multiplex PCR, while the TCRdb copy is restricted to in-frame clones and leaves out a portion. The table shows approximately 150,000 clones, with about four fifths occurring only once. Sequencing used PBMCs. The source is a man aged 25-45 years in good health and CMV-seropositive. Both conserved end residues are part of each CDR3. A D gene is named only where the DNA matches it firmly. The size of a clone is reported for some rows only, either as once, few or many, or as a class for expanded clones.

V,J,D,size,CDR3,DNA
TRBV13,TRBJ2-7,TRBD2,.,CASHPYLAGSYEQYF,TGTGCCAGCCATCCATACCTAGCGGGTTCCTACGAGCAGTACTTC
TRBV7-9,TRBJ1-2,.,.,CASSTGPQVYGYTF,TGTGCCAGCAGCACTGGGCCCCAGGTCTATGGCTACACCTTC
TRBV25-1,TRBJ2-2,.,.,CATGTLYTGELFF,TGTGCCACCGGGACTCTCTACACCGGGGAGCTGTTTTTT
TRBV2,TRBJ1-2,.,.,CASSERRGVYGYTF,TGTGCCAGCAGTGAAAGGCGGGGCGTCTATGGCTACACCTTC
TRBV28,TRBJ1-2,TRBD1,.,CASRWTGGHYGYTF,TGTGCCAGTCGGTGGACAGGGGGCCACTATGGCTACACCTTC
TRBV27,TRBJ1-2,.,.,CASSFGPGLGDYGYTF,TGTGCCAGCAGTTTTGGACCCGGACTAGGCGACTATGGCTACACCTTC
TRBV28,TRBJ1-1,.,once,CASSPLAPPRANTEAFF,TGTGCCAGCAGTCCCCTGGCACCCCCGAGGGCGAACACTGAAGCTTTCTTT
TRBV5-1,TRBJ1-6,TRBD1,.,CASSLTAGGNSPLHF,TGCGCCAGCAGCTTGACGGCAGGGGGGAATTCACCCCTCCACTTT
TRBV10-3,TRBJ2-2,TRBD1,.,CATQTGRNTGELFF,TGTGCCACCCAGACAGGGAGGAACACCGGGGAGCTGTTTTTT
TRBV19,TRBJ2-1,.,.,CASSRTRVHNEQFF,TGTGCCAGCAGCCGAACTAGAGTCCACAATGAGCAGTTCTTC
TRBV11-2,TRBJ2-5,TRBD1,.,CASSPRGTGDQETQYF,TGTGCCAGCAGCCCCAGAGGGACAGGGGACCAAGAGACCCAGTACTTC
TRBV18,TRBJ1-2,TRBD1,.,CASSPPGQGTNYGYTF,TGTGCCAGCTCACCTCCAGGACAGGGGACGAACTATGGCTACACCTTC
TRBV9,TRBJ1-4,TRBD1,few,CASSVASGQAGEKLFF,TGTGCCAGCAGCGTAGCTTCGGGACAGGCGGGGGAAAAACTGTTTTTT
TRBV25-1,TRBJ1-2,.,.,CASSEGRVGGYTF,TGTGCCAGCAGTGAAGGCAGGGTGGGGGGCTACACCTTC
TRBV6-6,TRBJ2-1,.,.,CASSYSTGEQFF,TGTGCCAGCAGTTACTCCACAGGCGAGCAGTTCTTC
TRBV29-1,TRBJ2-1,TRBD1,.,CSVRQGTFGEQFF,TGCAGCGTTCGACAGGGGACGTTCGGTGAGCAGTTCTTC
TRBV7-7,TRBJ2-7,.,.,CASSLGGANEQYF,TGTGCCAGCAGCTTGGGGGGGGCGAATGAGCAGTACTTC
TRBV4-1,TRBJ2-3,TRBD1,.,CASSRGTGSTDTQYF,TGCGCCAGCAGCCGAGGGACAGGGAGCACAGATACGCAGTATTTT
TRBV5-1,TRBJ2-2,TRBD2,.,CASSLGRLAGVGTGELFF,TGCGCCAGCAGCTTGGGTCGGCTAGCGGGAGTTGGCACCGGGGAGCTGTTTTTT
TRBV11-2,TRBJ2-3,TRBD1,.,CASSLGSAGGRFSDTQYF,TGTGCCAGCAGCTTGGGCAGCGCAGGGGGCCGATTTTCCGATACGCAGTATTTT
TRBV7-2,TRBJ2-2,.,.,CASSPSGSGELFF,TGTGCCAGCAGCCCTTCAGGGTCCGGGGAGCTGTTTTTT
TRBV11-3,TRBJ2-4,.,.,CASSYQSGIQYF,TGTGCCAGCAGCTATCAGTCGGGCATTCAGTACTTC
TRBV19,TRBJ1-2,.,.,CASSIGILYGYTF,TGTGCCAGTAGTATCGGGATCCTCTATGGCTACACCTTC
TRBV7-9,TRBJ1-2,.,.,CASSFKLSGYTF,TGTGCCAGCAGCTTTAAGCTCTCTGGCTACACCTTC
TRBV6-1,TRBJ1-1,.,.,CASSDKWGGEAFF,TGTGCCAGCAGTGATAAATGGGGAGGTGAAGCTTTCTTT
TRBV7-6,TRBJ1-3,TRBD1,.,CASSLGLTGRGNTIYF,TGTGCCAGCAGCTTAGGGTTGACAGGGCGTGGAAACACCATATATTTT
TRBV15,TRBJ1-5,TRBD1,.,CAEDRGSNQPQHF,TGTGCCGAGGACAGGGGTAGCAATCAGCCCCAGCATTTT
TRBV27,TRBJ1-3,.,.,CASSTPWQVITLNSGNTIYF,TGTGCCAGCAGTACCCCGTGGCAGGTCATAACCCTTAACTCTGGAAACACCATATATTTT
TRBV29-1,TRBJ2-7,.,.,CSVVWTNSYEQYF,TGCAGCGTTGTTTGGACTAACTCCTACGAGCAGTACTTC
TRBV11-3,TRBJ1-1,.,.,CASSPHGRTRRAEAFF,TGTGCCAGCAGCCCACACGGCAGGACACGACGGGCTGAAGCTTTCTTT
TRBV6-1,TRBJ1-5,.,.,CASSGGLYSNQPQHF,TGTGCCAGCAGTGGAGGCCTTTATAGCAATCAGCCCCAGCATTTT